This T cell receptor beta chain derives from a study of OX40 agonist ivuxolimab in advanced cancers. Study in general: In three patients, partial responses were observed, one with hepatocellular carcinoma and two with cutaneous melanoma. Overall study results and limits: Compared with CD4+, CD8+ T cells on average had more expanded clones.

The germline gives CDR1 MNHEY, CDR2 SMNVEV (reference sequence). The CDR3 sequence is 14 residues long. After removal of 3 bases from V and 6 bases from J, the junction contained 8 bases not matched to a gene. Note on this clone: Its antigen is not known.

The method was immunoSEQ multiplex PCR; TCRdb's version includes in-frame clones alone and lacks a portion of them. The repertoire holds roughly 88,000 clones, with more than 70% as singletons. People who had autoimmune disease history or systemic immunosuppression were excluded. The rearrangement uses TRBV27 and TRBJ2-7, with TRBD1 matching 7 bases. The clonotype comes from an adult with an advanced solid tumor such as melanoma, head and neck, liver or kidney cancer. Specimen: CD4+ or CD8+ T cells sorted from blood, collected in a trial of the OX40 agonist ivuxolimab. The CDR3 nucleotides read TGTGCCAGCAGTTTCCTCGGACAGGACGGCGAGCAGTACTTC. Its translation is CASSFLGQDGEQYF.